A selection of T cell receptor beta chains follows, all from one sample in a study of T cells in Graves' hyperthyroidism and ophthalmopathy. TCRdb recomputed calls from the multiplex PCR reads with MiXCR, one row per CDR3 protein. The sample lists some 530,000 distinct CDR3 sequences, approximately 23% occurring once. Sequencing was performed on blood. The receptors derive from a woman in her 70s with Graves' ophthalmopathy. The CDR3 runs from the conserved cysteine through the conserved F or W. D genes are given only for firm matches. Rows give clone size only sometimes, using once, few, many, or a class for an expanded clone.

D,J,V,size,DNA,CDR3
.,TRBJ2-1,TRBV5-1,few,TGCGCCAGCAGCCTAGCGAGTAGCTCCTACAATGAGCAGTTCTTC,CASSLASSSYNEQFF
.,TRBJ2-1,TRBV2,many,TGTGCCAGCAGGCCGGCGCCGGTGGGTGAGCAGTTCTTC,CASRPAPVGEQFF
.,TRBJ1-2,TRBV6-5,many,TGTGCCAGCAGTTACTCGGGACTCTATGGCTACACCTTC,CASSYSGLYGYTF
.,TRBJ1-1,TRBV20-1,.,TGCAGTGCTCTCCACCCCCAATCGGCTGAAGCTTTCTTT,CSALHPQSAEAFF
TRBD1,TRBJ1-5,TRBV20-1,many,TGCAGTGCTAGAGTTGGGACAGGGTTACATCAGCCCCAGCATTTT,CSARVGTGLHQPQHF
.,TRBJ2-2,TRBV7-3,.,TGTGCCAGCAGCTTAATTGGGGGAAACACCGGGGAGCTGTTTTTT,CASSLIGGNTGELFF
.,TRBJ2-7,TRBV3-1,many,TGTGCCAGCAGCCCGGGACACTCCTACGAGCAGTACTTC,CASSPGHSYEQYF
.,TRBJ1-1,TRBV3-1,few,TGTGCCAGCAGCCAAATCCAGAACACTGAAGCTTTCTTT,CASSQIQNTEAFF
TRBD1,TRBJ2-1,TRBV28,few,TGTGCCAGCAGTTTAGTTGCGGGGACAGGGCTCAGTGAGCAGTTCTTC,CASSLVAGTGLSEQFF
TRBD2,TRBJ2-2,TRBV7-9,.,TGTGCCAGCAGCCCTATGACCACTAGCGTGGTCGGGGAGCTGTTTTTT,CASSPMTTSVVGELFF
TRBD1,TRBJ2-1,TRBV27,.,TGTGCCAGCAGTTTATTCCTCCAGGGGGCGTCCTACAATGAGCAGTTCTTC,CASSLFLQGASYNEQFF
.,TRBJ2-2,TRBV7-3,few,TGTGCCAGCAGCTCAGGGGGGAGGCCCGGGGAGCTGTTTTTT,CASSSGGRPGELFF
TRBD2,TRBJ2-5,TRBV14,.,TGTGCCAGCAGCCCGCTAGCGGGAGATCTGTCAGAGACCCAGTACTTC,CASSPLAGDLSETQYF
TRBD1,TRBJ2-7,TRBV11-2,many,TGTGCCAGCAGCCGATTGACAGGGGGCTCGTCCTACGAGCAGTACTTC,CASSRLTGGSSYEQYF
.,TRBJ1-2,TRBV7-3,.,TGTGCCAGCAGCTTAAATCAGGGAAGAGATGGCTACACCTTC,CASSLNQGRDGYTF
TRBD1,TRBJ1-5,TRBV3-1,many,TGTGCCAGCAGCTACGGGACAGACTCCAATCAGCCCCAGCATTTT,CASSYGTDSNQPQHF
.,TRBJ2-7,TRBV6-2/TRBV6-3,.,TGTGCCAGCAGTTACGCCATCCAGGGAGGCATCGAGCAGTACTTC,CASSYAIQGGIEQYF
.,TRBJ2-3,TRBV6-1,few,TGTGCCAGCAGGTCTCCGGGACTCGGTGCAGATACGCAGTATTTT,CASRSPGLGADTQYF
.,TRBJ2-4,TRBV2,.,TGTGCCAGCAGTGAATACAGGGAGTCCAACATTCAGTACTTC,CASSEYRESNIQYF
TRBD1,TRBJ2-7,TRBV25-1,.,TGTGCCAGCAGTGCTCGGACAGGGGGCCTCTCCGAGCAGTACTTC,CASSARTGGLSEQYF
.,TRBJ2-1,TRBV11-2,.,TGTGCCAGCAGCTTAGCGGGACACCGAACCTACAATGAGCAGTTCTTC,CASSLAGHRTYNEQFF
.,TRBJ2-6,TRBV19,once,TGTGCCAGTAGCCAGGTAAACCCCTCTGGGGCCAACGTCCTGACTTTC,CASSQVNPSGANVLTF
TRBD1,TRBJ1-6,TRBV25-1,.,TGTGCCAGCGGACCGGACAGGGGGCTTTCACCCCTCCACTTT,CASGPDRGLSPLHF
TRBD2,TRBJ2-7,TRBV7-3,.,TGTGCCAGCAGCTTATGGACTAGCGGGAGGGGAGCCTACGAGCAGTACTTC,CASSLWTSGRGAYEQYF
TRBD1,TRBJ2-3,TRBV19,few,TGTGCCAGTAGTATAGCCCGGAGGACAGGGAACACAGATACGCAGTATTTT,CASSIARRTGNTDTQYF
TRBD1,TRBJ1-6,TRBV12-3/TRBV12-4,few,TGTGCCAGCACGGCGGGACAGACCTCACCCCTCCACTTT,CASTAGQTSPLHF
.,TRBJ2-7,TRBV6-1,.,TGTGCCAGCAGACAGGCCTCCTACGAGCAGTACTTC,CASRQASYEQYF
TRBD1,TRBJ2-7,TRBV9,few,TGTGCCAGCAGCGTAAGGGACAGCTCCTACGAGCAGTACTTC,CASSVRDSSYEQYF
TRBD1,TRBJ1-5,TRBV5-1,few,TGCGCCAGCAGCTCCGGGACAGAAAGCAATCAGCCCCAGCATTTT,CASSSGTESNQPQHF
.,TRBJ1-1,TRBV6-1,.,TGTGCCAGCAGTTCGGGGCCCGGGAGAGGTGAAGCTTTCTTT,CASSSGPGRGEAFF
TRBD2,TRBJ2-1,TRBV12-3/TRBV12-4,many,TGTGCCAGCAGTCCCCGGACTAGCGGGAGCAATGAGCAGTTCTTC,CASSPRTSGSNEQFF
TRBD1,TRBJ2-7,TRBV5-7,few,TGTGCCAGCAGCTTGACGGGACAGGGTAATTTCCACGAGCAGTACTTC,CASSLTGQGNFHEQYF
TRBD2,TRBJ2-1,TRBV6-1,.,TGTGCCAGCATATTGGGGATAATAGCGGGAGTGGGCAATGAGCAGTTCTTC,CASILGIIAGVGNEQFF
TRBD1,TRBJ2-7,TRBV6-2/TRBV6-3,.,TGTGCCAGCAGTTACTCCGGACAGGGAGTAACCTACGAGCAGTGCTTC,CASSYSGQGVTYEQCF
TRBD1,TRBJ2-3,TRBV12-3/TRBV12-4,.,TGTGCCAGCAGTTCAAGGACCCGGGACAGGGGTTTCACAGATACGCAGTATTTT,CASSSRTRDRGFTDTQYF
TRBD2,TRBJ2-4,TRBV7-2,few,TGTGCCAGCAGCGCCGCCAGGAGCGGGAGGGCCCTTGGGAACATTCAGTACTTC,CASSAARSGRALGNIQYF
.,TRBJ2-2,TRBV7-2,many,TGTGCCAGCAGCTTCGGGGGATGGGACACCGGGGAGCTGTTTTTT,CASSFGGWDTGELFF
.,TRBJ1-5,TRBV27,.,TGTGCCAGCAATACAGTACCTAGCAATCAGCCCCAGCATTTT,CASNTVPSNQPQHF
TRBD2,TRBJ2-7,TRBV6-2/TRBV6-3,many,TGTGCCAGCAGGACCCCTAGCGGGAGCTCCTACGAGCAGTACTTC,CASRTPSGSSYEQYF
.,TRBJ2-2,TRBV3-1,.,TGTGCCAGCAGCCACCAGAGACCAATGGAGCTGTTTTTT,CASSHQRPMELFF
TRBD1,TRBJ2-2,TRBV19,few,TGTGCCAGCAGTACGGCAGGGGGTAGCACCGGGGAGCTGTTTTTT,CASSTAGGSTGELFF
TRBD2,TRBJ2-5,TRBV7-2,.,TGTGCCAGCAGCTTAGCTAGCGGGAGTGGCCAAGAGACCCAGTACTTC,CASSLASGSGQETQYF
.,TRBJ2-1,TRBV5-1,once,TGCGCCAGCAGCTTGTCGGAAGGAATGGGGCAGTTCTTC,CASSLSEGMGQFF
.,TRBJ1-2,TRBV24-1,.,TGTGACCTTGGGGGCTACACCTTC,CDLGGYTF
TRBD2,TRBJ2-3,TRBV2,.,TGTGCCAGCAGTGAAGCCGGGACTAGCCACCAAACAGATACGCAGTATTTT,CASSEAGTSHQTDTQYF
TRBD1,TRBJ1-2,TRBV27,many,TGTGCCAGCAGTTTATCTCTCGACAGGGGGCATGGCTACACCTTC,CASSLSLDRGHGYTF
TRBD2,TRBJ2-5,TRBV11-3,once,TGTGCCAGCAGCTTAGGGGAGGGCCAACTCGGACGGTACTTC,CASSLGEGQLGRYF
.,TRBJ2-4,TRBV20-1,few,TGCAGTGCCCCACGAGGGGGGGCGGGCAAAAACATTCAGTACTTC,CSAPRGGAGKNIQYF
.,TRBJ2-5,TRBV2,.,TGTGCCAGCAGTGTAAACAGGGATGGGACCCAGTACTTC,CASSVNRDGTQYF
.,TRBJ1-1,TRBV19,few,TGTGCCAGTAGTATAGACCGGGGTGAAGCTTTCTTT,CASSIDRGEAFF
TRBD2,TRBJ2-7,TRBV7-2,many,TGTGCCAGCAGCTTAGAGACTAGCGGGCGAGGCGAGCAGTACTTC,CASSLETSGRGEQYF
.,TRBJ1-6,TRBV3-1,few,TGTGCCAGCAGCCCCAGGGCCCACAATTCACCCCTCCACTTT,CASSPRAHNSPLHF
.,TRBJ2-5,TRBV5-4,.,TGTGCCAGCAGCTTGGGGGGGGCGGGAGTACAAGAGACCCAGTACTTC,CASSLGGAGVQETQYF
TRBD2,TRBJ2-1,TRBV5-1,.,TGCGCCAGCAGCTTGGCCAGCGGGAGCGTTTATGAGCAGTTCTTC,CASSLASGSVYEQFF
.,TRBJ2-1,TRBV30,.,TGTGCCTGGAGTAAGGGTGGCTACGAGCAGTTCTTC,CAWSKGGYEQFF